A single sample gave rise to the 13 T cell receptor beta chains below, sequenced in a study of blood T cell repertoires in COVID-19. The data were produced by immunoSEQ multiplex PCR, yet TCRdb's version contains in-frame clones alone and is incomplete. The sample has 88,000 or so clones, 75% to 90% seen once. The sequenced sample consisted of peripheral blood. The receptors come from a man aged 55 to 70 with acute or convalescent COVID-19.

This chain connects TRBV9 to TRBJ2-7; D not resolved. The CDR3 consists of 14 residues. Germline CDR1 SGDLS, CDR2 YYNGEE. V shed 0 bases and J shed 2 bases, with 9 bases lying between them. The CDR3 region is CASSVDIVAYEQYF. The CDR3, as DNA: TGTGCCAGCAGCGTAGATATTGTCGCCTACGAGCAGTACTTC.

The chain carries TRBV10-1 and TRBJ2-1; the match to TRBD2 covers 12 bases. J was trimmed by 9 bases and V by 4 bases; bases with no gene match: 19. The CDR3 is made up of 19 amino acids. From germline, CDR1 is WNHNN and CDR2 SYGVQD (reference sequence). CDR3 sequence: CASSGTSGDPLQSWSEQFF. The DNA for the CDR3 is TGCGCCAGCAGTGGGACTAGCGGGGACCCCCTACAATCTTGGAGTGAGCAGTTCTTC.

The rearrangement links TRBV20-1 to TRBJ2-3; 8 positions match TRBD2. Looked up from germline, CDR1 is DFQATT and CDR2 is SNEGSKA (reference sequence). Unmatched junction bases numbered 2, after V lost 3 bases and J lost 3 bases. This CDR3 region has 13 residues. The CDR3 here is CSASRGGTDTQYF. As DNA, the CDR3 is TGCAGTGCTAGTCGCGGGGGGACAGATACGCAGTATTTT.

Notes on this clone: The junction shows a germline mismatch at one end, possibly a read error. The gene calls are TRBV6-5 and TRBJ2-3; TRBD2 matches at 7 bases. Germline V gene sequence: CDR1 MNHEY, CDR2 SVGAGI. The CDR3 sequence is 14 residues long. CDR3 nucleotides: TGTGCCAGCAGCCGCGGACTAGAAACAGATACGCAATATTTT. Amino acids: CASSRGLETDTQYF.

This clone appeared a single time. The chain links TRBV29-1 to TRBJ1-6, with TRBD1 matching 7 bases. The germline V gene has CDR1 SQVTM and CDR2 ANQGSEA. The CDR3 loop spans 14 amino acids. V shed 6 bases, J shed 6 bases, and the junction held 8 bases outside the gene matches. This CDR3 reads CSVRQGSGNSPLHF. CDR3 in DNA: TGCAGCGTCCGACAGGGTTCGGGTAATTCACCCCTCCACTTT. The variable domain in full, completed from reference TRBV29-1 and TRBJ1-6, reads SAVISQKPSRDICQRGTSLTIQCQVDSQVTMMFWYRQQPGQSLTLIATANQGSEATYESGFVIDKFPISRPNLTFSTLTVSNMSPEDSSIYLCSVRQGSGNSPLHFGNGTRLTVT.

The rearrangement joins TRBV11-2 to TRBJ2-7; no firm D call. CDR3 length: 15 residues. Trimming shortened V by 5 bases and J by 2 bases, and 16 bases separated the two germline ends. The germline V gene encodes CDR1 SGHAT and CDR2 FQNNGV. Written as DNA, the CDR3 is TGTGCCAGCAGCCACCTACAGAGAATCCCCTACGAGCAGTACTTC. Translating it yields CASSHLQRIPYEQYF.

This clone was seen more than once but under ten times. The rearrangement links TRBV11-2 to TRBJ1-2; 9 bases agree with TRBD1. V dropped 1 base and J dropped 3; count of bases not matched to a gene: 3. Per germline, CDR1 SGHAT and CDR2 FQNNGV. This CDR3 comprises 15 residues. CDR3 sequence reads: CASSLVRDRDYGYTF. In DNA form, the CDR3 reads TGTGCCAGCAGCTTAGTCCGGGACAGGGACTATGGCTACACCTTC. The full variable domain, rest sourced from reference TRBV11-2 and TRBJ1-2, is EAGVAQSPRYKIIEKRQSVAFWCNPISGHATLYWYQQILGQGPKLLIQFQNNGVVDDSQLPKDRFSAERLKGVDSTLKIQPAKLEDSAVYLCASSLVRDRDYGYTFGSGTRLTVV.

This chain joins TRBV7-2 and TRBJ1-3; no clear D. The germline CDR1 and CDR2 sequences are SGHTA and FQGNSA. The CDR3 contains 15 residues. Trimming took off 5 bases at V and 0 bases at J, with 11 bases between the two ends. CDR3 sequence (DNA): TGTGCCAGCAGCACAACAGCTTACTCTGGAAACACCATATATTTT. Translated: CASSTTAYSGNTIYF.

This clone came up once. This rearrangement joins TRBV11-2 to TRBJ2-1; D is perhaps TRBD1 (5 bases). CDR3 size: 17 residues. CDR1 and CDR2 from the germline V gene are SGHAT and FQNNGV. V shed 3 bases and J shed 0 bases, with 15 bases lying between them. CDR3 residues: CASSFPGREPSYNEQFF. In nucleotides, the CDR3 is TGTGCCAGCAGCTTTCCGGGCAGGGAACCCTCCTACAATGAGCAGTTCTTC.

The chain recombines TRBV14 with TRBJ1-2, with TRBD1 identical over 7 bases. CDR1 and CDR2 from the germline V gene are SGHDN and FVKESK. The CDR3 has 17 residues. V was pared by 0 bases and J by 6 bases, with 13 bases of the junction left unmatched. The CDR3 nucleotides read TGTGCCAGCAGCCAAGAATTATCTTTGCCAGGGGGTGATGGCTACACCTTC. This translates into CASSQELSLPGGDGYTF.

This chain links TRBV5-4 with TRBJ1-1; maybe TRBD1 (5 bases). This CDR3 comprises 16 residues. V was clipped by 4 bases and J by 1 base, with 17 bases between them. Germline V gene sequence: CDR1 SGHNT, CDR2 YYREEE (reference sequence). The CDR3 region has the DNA TGTGCCAGCAGCACCCTTACGGTTGGGGCGAACACTGAAGCTTTCTTT. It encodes CASSTLTVGANTEAFF.

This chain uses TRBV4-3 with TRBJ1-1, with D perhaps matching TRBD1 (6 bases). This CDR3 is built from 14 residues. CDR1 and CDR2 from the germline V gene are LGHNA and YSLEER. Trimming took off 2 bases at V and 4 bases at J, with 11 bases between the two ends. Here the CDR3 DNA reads TGCGCCAGCAGCCAACAGGGGAGCGGCACTGAAGCTTTCTTT. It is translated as CASSQQGSGTEAFF.

The CDR3 DNA follows: TGCGCCAGCAGCTTGGTGCAGGGAACCGGGGAGCTGTTTTTT. It yields the protein CASSLVQGTGELFF. The gene calls are TRBV5-1 and TRBJ2-2, with D perhaps matching TRBD1 (5 bases). The CDR3 extends over 14 amino acids. Germline V gives CDR1 SGHRS, CDR2 YFSETQ. The V gene lost 0 bases and the J gene lost 5 bases, with 8 bases spanning the gap.